This T cell receptor beta chain was documented in a study of shared clonotypes between healthy human individuals. Study processing details: As immunoSEQ supplied junction-only sequences (without quality scores), filtering differed. Only in-frame clones appear in the TCRdb table, and some are missing; sequencing was by immunoSEQ multiplex PCR. Clonal size and the V and J genes are those of that table, whereas D and trimming came from the DNA. Here the sample spans 550,000 to 650,000 clones, approximately 96% being singletons. CD45RO-negative, CCR7-selected cells formed the naive CD8 fraction, which excluded terminally differentiated effector memory CD45RA+ cells. The CDR3 contains 15 residues. The germline V gene encodes CDR1 SGHRS and CDR2 YFSETQ. Trimming removed 0 bases from V and 15 bases from J, with 21 bases in between.

The chain recombines TRBV5-1 with TRBJ1-4; D remains unclear. Sequenced sample: naive CD8+ T cells sorted from blood. The sequence derives from a young woman in good health. DNA for the CDR3: TGCGCCAGCAGCTTGGGACGCGGACCTACCGTTCAGTTGTTTTTT. Its protein product is CASSLGRGPTVQLFF. Variable domain in full (rest from reference TRBV5-1 and TRBJ1-4): KAGVTQTPRYLIKTRGQQVTLSCSPISGHRSVSWYQQTPGQGLQFLFEYFSETQRNKGNFPGRFSGRQFSNSRSEMNVSTLELGDSALYLCASSLGRGPTVQLFFGSGTQLSVL.